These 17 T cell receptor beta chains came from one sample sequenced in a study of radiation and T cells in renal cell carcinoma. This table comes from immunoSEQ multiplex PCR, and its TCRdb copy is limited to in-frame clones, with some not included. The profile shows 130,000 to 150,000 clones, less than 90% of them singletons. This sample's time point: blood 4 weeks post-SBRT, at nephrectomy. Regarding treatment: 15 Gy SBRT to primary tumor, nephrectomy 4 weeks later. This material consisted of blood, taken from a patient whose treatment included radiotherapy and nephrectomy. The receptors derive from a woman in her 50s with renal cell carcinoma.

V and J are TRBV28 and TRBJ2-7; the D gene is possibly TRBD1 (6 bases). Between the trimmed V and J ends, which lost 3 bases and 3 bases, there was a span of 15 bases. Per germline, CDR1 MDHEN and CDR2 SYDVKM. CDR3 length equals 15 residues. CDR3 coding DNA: TGTGCCAGCAGTTTTAGGGTAAGACAGGACTACGAGCAGTACTTC. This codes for CASSFRVRQDYEQYF. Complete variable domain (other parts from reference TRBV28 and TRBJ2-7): DVKVTQSSRYLVKRTGEKVFLECVQDMDHENMFWYRQDPGLGLRLIYFSYDVKMKEKGDIPEGYSVSREKKERFSLILESASTNQTSMYLCASSFRVRQDYEQYFGPGTRLTVT.

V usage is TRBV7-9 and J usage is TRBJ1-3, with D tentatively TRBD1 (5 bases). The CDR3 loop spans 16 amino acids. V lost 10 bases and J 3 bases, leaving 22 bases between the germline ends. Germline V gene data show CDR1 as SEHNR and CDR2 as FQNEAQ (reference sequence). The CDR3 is CATTIAVRDRGNTIYF. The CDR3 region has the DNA TGTGCCACCACGATTGCTGTCAGGGACCGTGGAAACACCATATATTTT.

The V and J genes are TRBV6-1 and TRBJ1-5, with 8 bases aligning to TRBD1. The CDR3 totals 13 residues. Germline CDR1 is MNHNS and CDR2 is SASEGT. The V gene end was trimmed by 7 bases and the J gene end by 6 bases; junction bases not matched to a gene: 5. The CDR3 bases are TGTGCCAGCATCCAGGGGGCAGGTCAGCCCCAGCATTTT. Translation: CASIQGAGQPQHF.

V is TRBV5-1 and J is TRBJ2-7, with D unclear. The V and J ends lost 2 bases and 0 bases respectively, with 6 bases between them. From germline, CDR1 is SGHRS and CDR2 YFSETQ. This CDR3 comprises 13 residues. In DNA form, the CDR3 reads TGCGCCAGCAGCTTACCCAGCTCCTACGAGCAGTACTTC. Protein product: CASSLPSSYEQYF.

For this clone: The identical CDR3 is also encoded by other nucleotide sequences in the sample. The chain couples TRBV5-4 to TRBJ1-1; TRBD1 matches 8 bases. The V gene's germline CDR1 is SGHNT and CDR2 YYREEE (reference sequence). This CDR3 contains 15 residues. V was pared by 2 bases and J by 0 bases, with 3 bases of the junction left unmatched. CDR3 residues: CASSLDRGVNTEAFF. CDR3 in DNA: TGTGCCAGCAGCTTAGACAGGGGCGTGAACACTGAAGCTTTCTTT. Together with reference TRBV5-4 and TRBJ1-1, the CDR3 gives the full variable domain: ETGVTQSPTHLIKTRGQQVTLRCSSQSGHNTVSWYQQALGQGPQFIFQYYREEENGRGNFPPRFSGLQFPNYSSELNVNALELDDSALYLCASSLDRGVNTEAFFGQGTRLTVV.

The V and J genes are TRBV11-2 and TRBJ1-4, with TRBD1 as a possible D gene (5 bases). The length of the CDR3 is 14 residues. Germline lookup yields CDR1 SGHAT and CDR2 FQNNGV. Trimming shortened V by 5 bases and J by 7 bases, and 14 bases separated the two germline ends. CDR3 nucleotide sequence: TGTGCCAGCAGCCTCGTGGGGGATGGTGAAAAACTGTTTTTT. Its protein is CASSLVGDGEKLFF.

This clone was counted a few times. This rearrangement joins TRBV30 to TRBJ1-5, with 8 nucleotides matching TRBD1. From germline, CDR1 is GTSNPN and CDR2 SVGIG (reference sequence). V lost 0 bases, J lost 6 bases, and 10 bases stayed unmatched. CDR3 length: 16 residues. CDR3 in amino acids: CAWSVPDGQGSQPQHF. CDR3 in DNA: TGTGCCTGGAGTGTACCGGACGGACAGGGCTCTCAGCCCCAGCATTTT.

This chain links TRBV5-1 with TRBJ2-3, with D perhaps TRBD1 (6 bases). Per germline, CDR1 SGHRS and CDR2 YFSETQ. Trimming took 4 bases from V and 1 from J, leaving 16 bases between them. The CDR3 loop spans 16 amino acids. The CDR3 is CASSITSGVGTDTQYF. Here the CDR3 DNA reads TGCGCCAGCAGCATAACTTCAGGGGTGGGCACAGATACGCAGTATTTT.

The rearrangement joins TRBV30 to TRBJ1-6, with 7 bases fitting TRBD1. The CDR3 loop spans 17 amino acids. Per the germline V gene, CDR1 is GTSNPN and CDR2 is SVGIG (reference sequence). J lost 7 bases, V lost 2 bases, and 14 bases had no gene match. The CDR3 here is CAWSFGDSPWKNSPLHF. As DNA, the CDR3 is TGTGCCTGGAGTTTTGGGGACAGCCCCTGGAAAAATTCACCCCTCCACTTT.

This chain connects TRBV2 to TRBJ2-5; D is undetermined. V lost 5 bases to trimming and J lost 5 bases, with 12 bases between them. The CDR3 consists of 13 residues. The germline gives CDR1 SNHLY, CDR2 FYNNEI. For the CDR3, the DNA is TGTGCCAGCAGTCAGCCCCAAGGGGAGACCCAGTACTTC. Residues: CASSQPQGETQYF.

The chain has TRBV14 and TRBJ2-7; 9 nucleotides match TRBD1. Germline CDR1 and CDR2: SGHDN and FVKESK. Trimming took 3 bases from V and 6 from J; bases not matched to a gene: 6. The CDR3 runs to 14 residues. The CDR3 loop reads CASSHPGTGFEQYF. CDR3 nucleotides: TGTGCCAGCAGCCATCCCGGGACAGGGTTCGAGCAGTACTTC.

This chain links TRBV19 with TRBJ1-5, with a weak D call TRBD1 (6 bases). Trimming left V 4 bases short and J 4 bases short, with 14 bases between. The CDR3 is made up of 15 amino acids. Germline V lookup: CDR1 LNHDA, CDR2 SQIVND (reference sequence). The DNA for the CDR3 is TGTGCCAGTAGTAACCGGGACACCATTAATCAGCCCCAGCATTTT. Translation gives CASSNRDTINQPQHF.

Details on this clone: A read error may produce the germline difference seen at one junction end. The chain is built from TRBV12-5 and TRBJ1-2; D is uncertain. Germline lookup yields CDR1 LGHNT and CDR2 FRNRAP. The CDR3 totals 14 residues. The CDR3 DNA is TGTGCTAGTGGCTTGGACCCGAGCGACTATGGCTACACCTTC. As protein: CASGLDPSDYGYTF. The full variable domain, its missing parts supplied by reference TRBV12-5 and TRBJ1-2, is DARVTQTPRHKVTEMGQEVTMRCQPILGHNTVFWYRQTMMQGLELLAYFRNRAPLDDSGMPKDRFSAEMPDATLATLKIQPSEPRDSAVYFCASGLDPSDYGYTFGSGTRLTVV.

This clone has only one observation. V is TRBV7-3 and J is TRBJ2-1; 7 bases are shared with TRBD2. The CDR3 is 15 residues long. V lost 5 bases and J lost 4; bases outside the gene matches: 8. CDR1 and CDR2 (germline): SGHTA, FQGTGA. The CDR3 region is CASSHSLATYNEQFF. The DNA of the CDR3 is TGTGCCAGCAGCCATTCACTAGCGACATACAATGAGCAGTTCTTC. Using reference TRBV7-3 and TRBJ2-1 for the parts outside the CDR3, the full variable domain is GAGVSQTPSNKVTEKGKYVELRCDPISGHTALYWYRQSLGQGPEFLIYFQGTGAADDSGLPNDRFFAVRPEGSVSTLKIQRTERGDSAVYLCASSHSLATYNEQFFGPGTRLTVL.

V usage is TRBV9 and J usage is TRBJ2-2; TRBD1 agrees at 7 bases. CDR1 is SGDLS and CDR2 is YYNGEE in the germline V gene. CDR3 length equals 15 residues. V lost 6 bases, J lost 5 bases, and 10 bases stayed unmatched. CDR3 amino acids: CASNPTGDGTGELFF. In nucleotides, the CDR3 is TGTGCCAGCAACCCAACAGGGGACGGGACCGGGGAGCTGTTTTTT.

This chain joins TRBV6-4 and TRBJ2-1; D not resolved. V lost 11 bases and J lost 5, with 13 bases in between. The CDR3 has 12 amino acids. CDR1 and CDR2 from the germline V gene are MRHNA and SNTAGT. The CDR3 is CARRQPHNEQFF. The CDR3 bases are TGTGCCCGCCGCCAGCCCCACAATGAGCAGTTCTTC.

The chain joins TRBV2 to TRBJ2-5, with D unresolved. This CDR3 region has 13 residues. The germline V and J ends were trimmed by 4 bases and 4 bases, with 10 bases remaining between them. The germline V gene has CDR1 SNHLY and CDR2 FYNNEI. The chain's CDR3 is CASSVGLRETQYF. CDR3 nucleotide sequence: TGTGCCAGCAGTGTGGGTTTGAGAGAGACCCAGTACTTC.